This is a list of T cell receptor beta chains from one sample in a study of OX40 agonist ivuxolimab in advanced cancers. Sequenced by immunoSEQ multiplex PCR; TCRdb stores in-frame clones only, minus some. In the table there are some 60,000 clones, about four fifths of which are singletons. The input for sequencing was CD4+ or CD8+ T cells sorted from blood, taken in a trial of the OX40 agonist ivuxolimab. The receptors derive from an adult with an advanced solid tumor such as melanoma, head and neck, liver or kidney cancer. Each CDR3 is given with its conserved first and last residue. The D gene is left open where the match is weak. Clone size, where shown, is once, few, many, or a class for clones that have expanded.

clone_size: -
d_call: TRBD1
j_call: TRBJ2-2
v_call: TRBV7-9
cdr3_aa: CASSPRTGAPGELFF
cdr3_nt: TGTGCCAGCAGCCCCAGGACAGGGGCACCCGGGGAGCTGTTTTTT

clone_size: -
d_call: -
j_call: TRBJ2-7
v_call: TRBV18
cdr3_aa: CASSAENSYEQYF
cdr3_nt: TGTGCCAGCTCCGCGGAGAACTCCTACGAGCAGTACTTC

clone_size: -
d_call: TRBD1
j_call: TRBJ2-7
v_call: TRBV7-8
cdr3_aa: CASSLGQGTYEQYF
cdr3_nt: TGTGCCAGCAGCTTGGGACAGGGCACCTACGAGCAGTACTTC

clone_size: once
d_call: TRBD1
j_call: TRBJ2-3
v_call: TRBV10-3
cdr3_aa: CAIGGQDTDTQYF
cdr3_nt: TGTGCCATCGGCGGACAGGACACAGATACGCAGTATTTT

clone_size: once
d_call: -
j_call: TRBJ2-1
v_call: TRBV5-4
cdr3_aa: CASSLNRAGSYNEQFF
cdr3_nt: TGTGCCAGCAGCTTGAACCGGGCAGGGTCCTACAATGAGCAGTTCTTC

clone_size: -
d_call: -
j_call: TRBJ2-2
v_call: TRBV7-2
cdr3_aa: CASSLTGPNTGELFF
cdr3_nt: TGTGCCAGCAGCTTAACGGGTCCGAACACCGGGGAGCTGTTTTTT

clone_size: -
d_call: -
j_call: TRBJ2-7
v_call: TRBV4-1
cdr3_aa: CASSQGQGGAYEQYF
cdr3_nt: TGCGCCAGCAGCCAAGGGCAAGGGGGAGCCTACGAGCAGTACTTC

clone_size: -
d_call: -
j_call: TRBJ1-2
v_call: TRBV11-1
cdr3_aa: CASSLGEAHGYGYTF
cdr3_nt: TGTGCCAGCAGCTTAGGAGAGGCCCACGGTTATGGCTACACCTTC

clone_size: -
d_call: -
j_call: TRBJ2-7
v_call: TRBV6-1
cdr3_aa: CASSEGNFPGYEQYF
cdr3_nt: TGTGCCAGCAGTGAAGGCAACTTCCCGGGCTACGAGCAGTACTTC

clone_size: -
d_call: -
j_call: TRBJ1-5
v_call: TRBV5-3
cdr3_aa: CARSLTYRVGGNQPQHF
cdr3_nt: TGTGCCAGAAGCCTTACCTACAGGGTGGGTGGCAATCAGCCCCAGCATTTT

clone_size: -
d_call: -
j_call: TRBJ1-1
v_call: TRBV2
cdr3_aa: CASRVGRHMNTEAFF
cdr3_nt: TGTGCCAGCAGGGTAGGACGCCACATGAACACTGAAGCTTTCTTT

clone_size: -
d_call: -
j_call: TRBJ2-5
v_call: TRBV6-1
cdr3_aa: CASSELGGGTQETQYF
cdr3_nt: TGTGCCAGCAGTGAACTGGGAGGGGGGACCCAAGAGACCCAGTACTTC

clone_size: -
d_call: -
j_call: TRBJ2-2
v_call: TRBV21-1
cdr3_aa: CASSKEGLRTNTGELFF
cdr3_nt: TGTGCCAGCAGCAAAGAGGGCCTGCGGACGAACACCGGGGAGCTGTTTTTT

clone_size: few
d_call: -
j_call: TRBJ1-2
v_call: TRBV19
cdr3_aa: CASSILGHDYGYTF
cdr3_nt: TGTGCCAGTAGTATTTTGGGCCACGACTATGGCTACACCTTC

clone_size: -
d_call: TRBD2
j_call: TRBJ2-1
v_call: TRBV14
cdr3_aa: CASSQLAGGPVDSEQFF
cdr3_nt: TGTGCCAGCAGCCAACTAGCGGGAGGGCCAGTGGATAGTGAGCAGTTCTTC

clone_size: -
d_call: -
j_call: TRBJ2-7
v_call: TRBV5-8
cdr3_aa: CASSLEERNEQYF
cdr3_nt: TGTGCCAGCAGCTTGGAGGAGCGTAACGAGCAGTACTTC

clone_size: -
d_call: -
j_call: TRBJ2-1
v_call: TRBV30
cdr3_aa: CAWREYNEQFF
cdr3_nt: TGTGCCTGGAGGGAGTACAATGAGCAGTTCTTC

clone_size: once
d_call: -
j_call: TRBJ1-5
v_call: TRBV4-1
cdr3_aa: CASSQDTRGGQPQHF
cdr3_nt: TGCGCCAGCAGCCAAGATACGAGGGGCGGCCAGCCCCAGCATTTT

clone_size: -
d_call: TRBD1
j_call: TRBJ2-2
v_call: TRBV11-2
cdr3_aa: CASSLDLRTGYTGELFF
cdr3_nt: TGTGCCAGCAGCTTAGATCTTAGGACAGGGTACACCGGGGAGCTGTTTTTT

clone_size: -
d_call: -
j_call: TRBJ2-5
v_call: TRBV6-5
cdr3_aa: CASSRTPLLGETQYF
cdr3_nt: TGTGCCAGCAGTCGTACGCCACTCCTGGGAGAGACCCAGTACTTC

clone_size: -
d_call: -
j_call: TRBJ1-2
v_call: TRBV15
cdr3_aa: CATSRDPKGIYGYTF
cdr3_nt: TGTGCCACCAGCAGAGATCCGAAGGGGATCTATGGCTACACCTTC

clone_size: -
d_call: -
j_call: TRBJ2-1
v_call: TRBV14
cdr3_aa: CASSSWGTPYNEQFF
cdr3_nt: TGTGCCAGCAGCTCCTGGGGTACACCCTACAATGAGCAGTTCTTC

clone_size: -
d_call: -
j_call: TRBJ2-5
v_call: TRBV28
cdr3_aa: CASSLLTREQYF
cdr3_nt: TGTGCCAGCAGTTTGTTGACCAGGGAGCAGTACTTC

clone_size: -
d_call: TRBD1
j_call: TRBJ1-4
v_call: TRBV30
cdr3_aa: CAWSAPGGVLQLFF
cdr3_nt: TGTGCCTGGAGTGCCCCAGGGGGGGTGCTTCAACTGTTTTTT

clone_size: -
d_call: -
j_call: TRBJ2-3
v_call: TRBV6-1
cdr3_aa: CASSGLLGDTQYF
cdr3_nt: TGTGCCAGCAGTGGACTGCTAGGAGATACGCAGTATTTT

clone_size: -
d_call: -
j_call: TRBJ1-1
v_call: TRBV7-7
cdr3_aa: CASSLEVNTEAFF
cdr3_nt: TGTGCTAGCAGCCTGGAGGTGAACACTGAAGCTTTCTTT